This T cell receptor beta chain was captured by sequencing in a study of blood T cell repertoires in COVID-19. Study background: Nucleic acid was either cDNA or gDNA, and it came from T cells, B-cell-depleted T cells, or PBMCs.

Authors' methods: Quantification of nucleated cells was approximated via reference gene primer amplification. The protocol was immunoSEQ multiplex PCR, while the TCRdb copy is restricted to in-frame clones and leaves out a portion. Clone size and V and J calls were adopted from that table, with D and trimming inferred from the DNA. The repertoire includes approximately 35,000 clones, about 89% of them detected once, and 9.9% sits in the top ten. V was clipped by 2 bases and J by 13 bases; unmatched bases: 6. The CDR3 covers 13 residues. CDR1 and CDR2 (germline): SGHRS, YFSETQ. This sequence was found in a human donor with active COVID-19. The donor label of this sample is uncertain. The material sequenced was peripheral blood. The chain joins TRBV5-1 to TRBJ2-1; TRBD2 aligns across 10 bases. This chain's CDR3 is CASSFGLAVPQFF. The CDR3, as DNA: TGCGCCAGCAGCTTCGGACTAGCGGTCCCCCAGTTCTTC.